Described below is a single T cell receptor (beta chain) sequence and its context. This sample is drawn from a study of blood T cell repertoires in COVID-19. Data came from immunoSEQ multiplex PCR; TCRdb stores just in-frame clones and leaves some out. This table holds 100,000 to 150,000 clones, over 75% found once. CDR1 is SGHTA and CDR2 is FQGNSA in the germline V gene. V was cut by 5 bases and J by 3 bases, with 4 bases left in between. The CDR3 sequence is 11 residues long. This clonotype originated in a woman older than 75 with acute or convalescent COVID-19. V and J are TRBV7-2 and TRBJ1-1; unclear D gene. The sequenced material came from peripheral blood. Here the CDR3 DNA reads TGTGCCAGCAGCCTCTACACTGAAGCTTTCTTT. Translation: CASSLYTEAFF.